This TCR beta chain was sequenced in a study of blood T cell repertoires in COVID-19. Measured with immunoSEQ multiplex PCR; TCRdb has only the in-frame clones, and not every one. The data contain about 50,000 clones, approximately 90% of them singletons. Germline assignment: CDR1 MNHEY and CDR2 SMNVEV (reference sequence). This CDR3 comprises 11 residues. V gave up 9 bases and J gave up 4 bases, with 8 bases separating them. This chain joins TRBV27 and TRBJ2-3; D uncertain. This TCR came from a man in his fifties or sixties with active COVID-19. The sequenced sample was peripheral blood. CDR3 in amino acids: CASRSPDTQYF. The CDR3 region has the DNA TGTGCCAGTAGATCTCCAGATACGCAGTATTTT.